This TCR beta chain was identified during a study of PD-1 blockade in classical Hodgkin lymphoma. The study's findings and limits: By C4D1 there was a significant rise in CD4+ TCR diversity but not in CD8+ TCR diversity. Patients with an early start, nivolumab under 1 year after ASCT, were excluded. Prior to therapy, complete responders displayed diversity much like that of newly diagnosed patients.

Method: immunoSEQ multiplex PCR; TCRdb's copy keeps in-frame clones and lacks some. Here the sample spans about 30,000 clones, roughly 80% being singletons. Concerning this clone itself: The target antigen is unknown.

Indicated time point: cycle 4 day 1 (C4D1), after six to seven weeks of nivolumab. Autologous stem cell transplantation was followed by relapse in every patient, and brentuximab vedotin exposure varied. Purification of CD4+ T cells from thawed PBMCs was performed via magnetic negative selection. J gave up 8 bases and V 5 bases, and 5 bases lay outside the gene matches. This CDR3 has 11 amino acids. CDR1 and CDR2 (germline): DFQATT, SNEGSKA (reference sequence). The sequence came from a human donor with classical Hodgkin lymphoma. This material consisted of CD4+ T cells from blood, taken before the fourth cycle of nivolumab. This rearrangement joins TRBV20-1 to TRBJ1-2; 7 bases line up with TRBD1. CDR3 loop: CSADTGAGYTF. CDR3 in DNA: TGCAGTGCTGATACAGGGGCCGGCTACACCTTC.